Presented here are 7 T cell receptor beta chains from one specimen sequenced in a study of T cell responses to AZD1222 COVID-19 vaccine. Produced via immunoSEQ multiplex PCR; TCRdb's table is partial and in-frame only. The data contain tens of thousands of clones, 86% of them seen just once; the ten biggest clones take up roughly 2.4%. Material: peripheral blood, obtained on day 0 of AZD1222 vaccination. The receptors originated from an adult in good health.

DNA for the CDR3: TGTGCCAGCAGACCGGGACGGACCTCCTACGAGCAGTACTTC. Amino acids: CASRPGRTSYEQYF. The gene calls are TRBV6-5 and TRBJ2-7; D could derive from TRBD1 or TRBD2 (5 bases each). Trimming cost V 6 bases and J 0 bases, with 12 bases left between them. Looked up from germline, CDR1 is MNHEY and CDR2 is SVGAGI. The CDR3 is made up of 14 amino acids.

The chain links TRBV29-1 to TRBJ2-5; either TRBD1 or TRBD2 may supply D (6 bases each). The germline CDR1 and CDR2 sequences are SQVTM and ANQGSEA. The CDR3 is made up of 14 amino acids. Trimming left V 4 bases short and J 2 bases short, with 14 bases between. CDR3 region: CSVGGADEQETQYF. The CDR3 DNA follows: TGCAGCGTTGGGGGGGCGGATGAACAAGAGACCCAGTACTTC. Complete variable domain (other parts from reference TRBV29-1 and TRBJ2-5): SAVISQKPSRDICQRGTSLTIQCQVDSQVTMMFWYRQQPGQSLTLIATANQGSEATYESGFVIDKFPISRPNLTFSTLTVSNMSPEDSSIYLCSVGGADEQETQYFGPGTRLLVL.

This chain connects TRBV19 to TRBJ1-1; D may be TRBD1 (5 bases). The CDR3 sequence is 15 residues long. Deletions cut 7 bases from V and 5 bases from J, with 20 bases between. Germline assignment: CDR1 LNHDA and CDR2 SQIVND (reference sequence). The CDR3 here is CASNPQGSRGTEAFF. CDR3 nucleotide sequence: TGTGCCAGTAATCCTCAGGGTTCGCGAGGAACTGAAGCTTTCTTT.

The CDR3 spells CASSPGTGRYEQYF. The CDR3 bases are TGTGCCAGCAGCCCCGGGACAGGCCGGTACGAGCAGTACTTC. The J gene is TRBJ2-7, the V gene TRBV6-5; TRBD1 agrees at 8 bases. The CDR3 contains 14 residues. The germline gives CDR1 MNHEY, CDR2 SVGAGI. Trimming cost V 6 bases and J 4 bases; bases outside gene matches: 8.

This chain uses TRBV24-1 with TRBJ2-1; 12 bases line up with TRBD1. V lost 7 bases, J lost 7 bases, and 7 bases stayed unmatched. This CDR3 region has 15 residues. Germline-derived CDR1 and CDR2 are KGHDR and SFDVKD. CDR3 amino acids: CATSPGQGAFNEQFF. The CDR3 coding sequence is TGTGCCACCAGCCCGGGACAGGGGGCTTTTAATGAGCAGTTCTTC.

The chain links TRBV30 to TRBJ2-7; tentative D call: TRBD2 (7 bases). V lost 3 bases and J lost 1, with 13 bases in between. Germline lookup yields CDR1 GTSNPN and CDR2 SVGIG (reference sequence). This CDR3 spans 14 amino acids. The CDR3 here is CAWSTGGGSYEQYF. The CDR3 DNA reads TGTGCCTGGAGCACGGGGGGCGGATCCTACGAGCAGTACTTC.

J is TRBJ1-1 and V is TRBV7-2; possibly TRBD1 for D (5 bases). Germline V gene data show CDR1 as SGHTA and CDR2 as FQGNSA. The CDR3 contains 13 residues. The V and J ends lost 5 bases and 1 base respectively, with 8 bases between them. The CDR3 loop reads CASSPGRNTEAFF. CDR3 coding DNA: TGTGCCAGCAGCCCAGGGAGGAACACTGAAGCTTTCTTT.